This TCR beta chain was observed in a study of T cells after yellow fever vaccination. This clonotype has ten or more counts. Its antigen is still unknown. Study results and caveats: FACS-sorted repertoires could contain abundant clonotypes contaminating from the bulk population. There was a small share of clonotypes that showed up in both the CD4 and CD8 compartments. Reappearance after the booster was observed for most primary-vaccination clones (roughly 97% CD4, roughly 88% CD8).

For TCR, cDNA came from 5'RACE template switching, which added a universal primer site and UMIs. TCRdb re-called the 5' RACE reads with MiXCR, one entry per CDR3 protein. This sample has hundreds of thousands of distinct CDR3 sequences, with roughly 8.7% found just once. Sequenced material: PBMCs, taken on the day of the first yellow fever vaccination. The receptor was isolated from a young man who received the YFV17D yellow fever vaccine.

The DNA for the CDR3 is TGTGCCAGTATTCAGGGTTACGAGCAGTACGTC. It encodes CASIQGYEQYV. The chain combines TRBV19 with TRBJ2-7; TRBD1 might be the D (5 bases). The CDR3 runs 11 residues. The V gene's germline CDR1 is LNHDA and CDR2 SQIVND (reference sequence). The germline V and J ends were trimmed by 7 bases and 4 bases, with 8 bases remaining between them.